What follows are 5 T cell receptor beta chains derived from one specimen sequenced in a study of blood T cell repertoires in COVID-19. TCRdb's copy holds only in-frame clones and misses some; the assay was immunoSEQ multiplex PCR. In the table there are around 470,000 clones, 90% of which are singletons. Sample: PBMCs or T cells enriched from blood (not recorded which). The receptor source for this set is a man aged 18 to 29 who had recovered from COVID-19.

This chain connects TRBV6-5 to TRBJ2-3; 7 nucleotides line up with TRBD2. The CDR3 spans 13 residues. Per the germline V gene, CDR1 is MNHEY and CDR2 is SVGAGI. J gave up 8 bases and V 4 bases, and 6 bases lay outside the gene matches. The chain's CDR3 is CASSSSGDLTQYF. The CDR3 coding sequence is TGTGCCAGCAGTTCCAGCGGGGACCTTACGCAGTATTTT.

The V and J genes are TRBV30 and TRBJ1-1; D unresolved. The germline V gene encodes CDR1 GTSNPN and CDR2 SVGIG (reference sequence). V dropped 5 bases and J dropped 5 bases, with 9 bases sitting between them. There are 11 residues in the CDR3. The CDR3 loop is CAWERVTEAFF. In DNA form, the CDR3 reads TGTGCCTGGGAGCGTGTTACTGAAGCTTTCTTT.

This chain links TRBV19 with TRBJ2-6, with D possibly matching TRBD1 (6 bases). Trimming cost V 3 bases and J 2 bases, with 11 bases left between them. The CDR3 runs to 16 residues. Germline CDR1 LNHDA, CDR2 SQIVND (reference sequence). The CDR3 loop is CASSIQGNPGANVLTF. For the CDR3, the DNA is TGTGCCAGTAGTATCCAGGGGAACCCTGGGGCCAACGTCCTGACTTTC.

The chain is built from TRBV19 and TRBJ1-3; D is perhaps TRBD1 (5 bases). V lost 4 bases to trimming and J lost 0 bases, with 10 bases between them. The CDR3 is made up of 15 amino acids. Per germline, CDR1 LNHDA and CDR2 SQIVND (reference sequence). CDR3 coding DNA: TGTGCCAGTAGTACCAGTAGGGGCTCTGGAAACACCATATATTTT. This sequence encodes CASSTSRGSGNTIYF.

This rearrangement joins TRBV6-2 or TRBV6-3 to TRBJ2-7; 9 nucleotides agree with TRBD1. Trimming cost V 5 bases and J 5 bases; bases outside gene matches: 10. The CDR3 totals 15 residues. Germline V gene sequence: CDR1 MNHEY, CDR2 SVGEGT. CDR3 in amino acids: CASSITPGQGHEQYF. Written as DNA, the CDR3 is TGTGCCAGCAGTATTACCCCGGGACAGGGTCACGAGCAGTACTTC.